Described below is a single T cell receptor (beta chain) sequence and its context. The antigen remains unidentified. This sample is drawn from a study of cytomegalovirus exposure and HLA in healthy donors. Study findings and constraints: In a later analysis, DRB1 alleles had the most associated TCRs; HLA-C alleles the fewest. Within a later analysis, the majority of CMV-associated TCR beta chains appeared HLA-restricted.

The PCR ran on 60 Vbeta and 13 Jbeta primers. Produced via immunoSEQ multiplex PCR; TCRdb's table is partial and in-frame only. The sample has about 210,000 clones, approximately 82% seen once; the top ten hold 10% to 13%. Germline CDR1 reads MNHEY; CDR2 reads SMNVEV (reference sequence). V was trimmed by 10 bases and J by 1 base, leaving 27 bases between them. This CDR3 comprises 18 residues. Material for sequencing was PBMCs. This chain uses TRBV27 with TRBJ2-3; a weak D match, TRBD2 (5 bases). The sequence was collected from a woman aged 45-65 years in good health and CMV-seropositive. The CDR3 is CATSRILGPGGGTDTQYF. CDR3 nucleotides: TGTGCCACCTCCCGAATATTGGGCCCCGGAGGTGGCACAGATACGCAGTATTTT.